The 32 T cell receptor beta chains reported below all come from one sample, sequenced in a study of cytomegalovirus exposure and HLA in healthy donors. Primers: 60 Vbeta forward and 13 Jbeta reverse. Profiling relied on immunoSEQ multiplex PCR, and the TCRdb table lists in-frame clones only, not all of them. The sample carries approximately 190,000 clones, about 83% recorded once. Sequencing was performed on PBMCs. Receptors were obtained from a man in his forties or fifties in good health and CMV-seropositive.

DNA of the CDR3: TGTGCCAGCAGTTACTCGGGACAGTACAATGAGCAGTTCTTC. Its translation: CASSYSGQYNEQFF. The chain uses TRBV6-6 and TRBJ2-1; TRBD1 matches at 7 bases. Germline assignment: CDR1 MNHNY and CDR2 SVGAGI (reference sequence). Losses at the gene ends were 0 bases for V and 4 bases for J; bases not matched to a gene: 0. The CDR3 length is 14 residues.

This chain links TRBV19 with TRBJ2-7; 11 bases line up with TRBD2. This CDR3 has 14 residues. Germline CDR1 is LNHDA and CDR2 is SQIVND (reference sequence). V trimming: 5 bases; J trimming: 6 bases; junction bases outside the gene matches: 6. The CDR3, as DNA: TGTGCCAGTAGTCCACTAGCGGGAGAGGCCGAGCAGTACTTC. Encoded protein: CASSPLAGEAEQYF.

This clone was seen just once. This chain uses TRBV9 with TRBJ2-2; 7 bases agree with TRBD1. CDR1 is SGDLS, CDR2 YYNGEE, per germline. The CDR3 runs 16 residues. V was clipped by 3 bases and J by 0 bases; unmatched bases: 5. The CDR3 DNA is TGTGCCAGCAGCGGATCCGGGACAGCGAACACCGGGGAGCTGTTTTTT. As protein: CASSGSGTANTGELFF.

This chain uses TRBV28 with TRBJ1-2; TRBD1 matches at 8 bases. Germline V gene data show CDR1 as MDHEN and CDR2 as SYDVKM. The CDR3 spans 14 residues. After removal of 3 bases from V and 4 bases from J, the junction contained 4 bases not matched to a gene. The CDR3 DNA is TGTGCCAGCAGTTTCAGGGGGCTTGGCTATGGCTACACCTTC. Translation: CASSFRGLGYGYTF.

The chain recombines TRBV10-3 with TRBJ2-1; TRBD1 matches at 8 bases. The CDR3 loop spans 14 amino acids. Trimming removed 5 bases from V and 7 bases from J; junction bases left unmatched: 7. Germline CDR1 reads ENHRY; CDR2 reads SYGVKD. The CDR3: CAISMDRVKNEQFF. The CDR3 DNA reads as TGTGCCATCAGTATGGACAGGGTGAAAAATGAGCAGTTCTTC.

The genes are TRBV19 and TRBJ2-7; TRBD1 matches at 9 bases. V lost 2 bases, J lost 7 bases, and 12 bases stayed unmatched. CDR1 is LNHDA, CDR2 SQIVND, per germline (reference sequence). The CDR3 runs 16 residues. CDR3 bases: TGTGCCAGTAGTATAACGACCGGGACAGGGATTAGTGAGCAGTACTTC. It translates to CASSITTGTGISEQYF.

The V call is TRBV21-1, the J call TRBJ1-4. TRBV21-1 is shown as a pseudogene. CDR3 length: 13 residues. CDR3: CASSKTSGEKLFF. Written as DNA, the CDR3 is TGTGCCAGCAGCAAGACCTCGGGGGAAAAACTGTTTTTT.

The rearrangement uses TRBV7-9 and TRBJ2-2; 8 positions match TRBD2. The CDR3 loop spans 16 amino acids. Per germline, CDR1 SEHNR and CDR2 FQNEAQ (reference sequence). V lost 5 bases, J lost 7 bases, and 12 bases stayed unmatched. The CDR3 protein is CASSQDRAGVIGELFF. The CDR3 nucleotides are TGTGCCAGCAGCCAAGACCGAGCGGGAGTAATCGGGGAGCTGTTTTTT. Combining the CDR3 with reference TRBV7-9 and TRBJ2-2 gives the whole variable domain DTGVSQNPRHKITKRGQNVTFRCDPISEHNRLYWYRQTLGQGPEFLTYFQNEAQLEKSRLLSDRFSAERPKGSFSTLEIQRTEQGDSAMYLCASSQDRAGVIGELFFGEGSRLTVL.

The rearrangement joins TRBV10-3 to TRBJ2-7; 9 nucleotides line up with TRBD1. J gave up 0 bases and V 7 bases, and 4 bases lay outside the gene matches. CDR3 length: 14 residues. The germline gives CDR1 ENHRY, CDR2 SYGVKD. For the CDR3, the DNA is TGTGCCATCAACGACAGGGGGAACTCCTACGAGCAGTACTTC. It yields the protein CAINDRGNSYEQYF.

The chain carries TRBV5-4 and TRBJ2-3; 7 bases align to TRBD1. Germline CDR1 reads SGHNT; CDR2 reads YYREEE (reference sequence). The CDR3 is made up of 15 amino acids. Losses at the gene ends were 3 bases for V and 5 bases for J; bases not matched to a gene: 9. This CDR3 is CASSSDRDSRDTQYF. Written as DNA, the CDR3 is TGTGCCAGCAGCTCGGACCGGGACAGTCGAGATACGCAGTATTTT.

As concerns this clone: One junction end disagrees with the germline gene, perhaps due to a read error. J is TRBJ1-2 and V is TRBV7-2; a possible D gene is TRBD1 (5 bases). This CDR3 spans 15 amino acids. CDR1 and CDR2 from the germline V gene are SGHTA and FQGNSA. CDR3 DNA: TGTGCCAGCAACTTAGTCTGGACATCCAACTATGGCTACACCTTC. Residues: CASNLVWTSNYGYTF.

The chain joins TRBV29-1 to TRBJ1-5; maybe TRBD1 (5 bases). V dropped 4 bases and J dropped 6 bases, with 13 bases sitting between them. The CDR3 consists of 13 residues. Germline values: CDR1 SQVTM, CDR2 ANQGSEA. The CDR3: CSVAGSSSQPQHF. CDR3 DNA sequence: TGCAGCGTTGCAGGGTCCTCTAGTCAGCCCCAGCATTTT.

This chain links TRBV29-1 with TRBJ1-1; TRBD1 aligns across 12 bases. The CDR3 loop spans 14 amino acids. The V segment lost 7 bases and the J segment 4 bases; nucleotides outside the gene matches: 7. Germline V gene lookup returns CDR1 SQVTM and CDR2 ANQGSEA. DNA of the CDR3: TGCAGCGATGGGACAGGGGGCGCGGGCACTGAAGCTTTCTTT. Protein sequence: CSDGTGGAGTEAFF.

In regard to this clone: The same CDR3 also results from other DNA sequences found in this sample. This chain's CDR3 is CASSQDSLAKNIQYF. The CDR3 nucleotides read TGTGCCAGCAGCCAGGACAGTTTAGCCAAAAACATTCAGTACTTC. This rearrangement joins TRBV5-6 to TRBJ2-4, with TRBD1 as a possible D gene (6 bases). Trimming removed 4 bases from V and 0 bases from J, with 11 bases in between. CDR1 is SGHDT and CDR2 is YYEEEE in the germline V gene. The CDR3 runs 15 residues.

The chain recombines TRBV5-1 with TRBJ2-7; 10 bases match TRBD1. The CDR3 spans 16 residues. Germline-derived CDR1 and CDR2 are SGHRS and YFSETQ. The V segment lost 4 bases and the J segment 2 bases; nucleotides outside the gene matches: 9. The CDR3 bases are TGCGCCAGCAGCCGGGGGGGACAGGGGATCGCCTACGAGCAGTACTTC. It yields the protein CASSRGGQGIAYEQYF. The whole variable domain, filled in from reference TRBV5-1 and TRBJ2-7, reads KAGVTQTPRYLIKTRGQQVTLSCSPISGHRSVSWYQQTPGQGLQFLFEYFSETQRNKGNFPGRFSGRQFSNSRSEMNVSTLELGDSALYLCASSRGGQGIAYEQYFGPGTRLTVT.

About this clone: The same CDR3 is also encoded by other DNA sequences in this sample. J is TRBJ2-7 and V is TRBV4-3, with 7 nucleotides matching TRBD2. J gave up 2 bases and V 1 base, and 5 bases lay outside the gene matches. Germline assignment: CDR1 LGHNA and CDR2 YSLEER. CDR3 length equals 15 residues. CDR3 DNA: TGCGCCAGCAGCCAAGGGGCCAGCGGGACCTACGAGCAGTACTTC. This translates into CASSQGASGTYEQYF.

The CDR3 protein is CATSRDIEQTYTF. CDR3 coding DNA: TGTGCCACCAGCAGAGATATTGAACAGACCTACACCTTC. The V gene is TRBV15, the J gene TRBJ1-2; the D is unclear. Germline V gene lookup returns CDR1 LNHNV and CDR2 YYDKDF (reference sequence). The V and J ends lost 0 bases and 10 bases respectively, with 12 bases between them. The CDR3 extends over 13 amino acids.

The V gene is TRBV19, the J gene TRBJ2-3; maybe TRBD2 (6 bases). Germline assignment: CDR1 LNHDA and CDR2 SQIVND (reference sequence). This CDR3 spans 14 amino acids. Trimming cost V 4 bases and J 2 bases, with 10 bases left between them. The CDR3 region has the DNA TGTGCCAGTAGTACACTAGCAGACACAGATACGCAGTATTTT. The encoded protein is CASSTLADTDTQYF.

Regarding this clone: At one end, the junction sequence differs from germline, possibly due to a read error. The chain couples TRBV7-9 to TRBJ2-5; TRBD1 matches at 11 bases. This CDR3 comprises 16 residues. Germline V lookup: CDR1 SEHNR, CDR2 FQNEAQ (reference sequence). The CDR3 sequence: CSSSRTLRDRGETQYF. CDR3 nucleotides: TGTTCCAGCAGCCGAACACTCCGGGACAGGGGGGAGACCCAGTACTTC.

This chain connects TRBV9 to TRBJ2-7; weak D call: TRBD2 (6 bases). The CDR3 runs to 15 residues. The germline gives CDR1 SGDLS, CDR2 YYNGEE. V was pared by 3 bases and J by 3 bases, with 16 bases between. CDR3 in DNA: TGTGCCAGCAGCGCCCCACCCCCGCGGGACTACGAGCAGTACTTC. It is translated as CASSAPPPRDYEQYF.

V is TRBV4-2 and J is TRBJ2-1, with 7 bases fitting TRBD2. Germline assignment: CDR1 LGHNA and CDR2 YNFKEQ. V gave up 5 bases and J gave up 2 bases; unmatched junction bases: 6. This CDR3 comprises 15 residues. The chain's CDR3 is CASSRAGGTYNEQFF. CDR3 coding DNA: TGTGCCAGCAGCAGGGCCGGGGGGACCTACAATGAGCAGTTCTTC.

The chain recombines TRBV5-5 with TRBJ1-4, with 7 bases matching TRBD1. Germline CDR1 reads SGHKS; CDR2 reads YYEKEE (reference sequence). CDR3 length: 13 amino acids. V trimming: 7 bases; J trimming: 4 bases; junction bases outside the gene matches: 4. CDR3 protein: CASGDRVNEKLFF. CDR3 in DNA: TGTGCCAGCGGAGACAGGGTTAATGAAAAACTGTTTTTT. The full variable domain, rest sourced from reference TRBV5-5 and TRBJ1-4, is DAGVTQSPTHLIKTRGQQVTLRCSPISGHKSVSWYQQVLGQGPQFIFQYYEKEERGRGNFPDRFSARQFPNYSSELNVNALLLGDSALYLCASGDRVNEKLFFGSGTQLSVL.

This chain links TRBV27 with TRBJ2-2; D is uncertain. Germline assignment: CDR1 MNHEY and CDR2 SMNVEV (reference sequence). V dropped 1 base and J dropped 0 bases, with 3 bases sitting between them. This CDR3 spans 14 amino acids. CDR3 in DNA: TGTGCCAGCAGTTTATTAACGAACACCGGGGAGCTGTTTTTT. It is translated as CASSLLTNTGELFF.

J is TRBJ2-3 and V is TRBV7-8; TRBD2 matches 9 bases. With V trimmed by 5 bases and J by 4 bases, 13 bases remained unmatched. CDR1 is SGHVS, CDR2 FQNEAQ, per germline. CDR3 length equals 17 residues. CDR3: CASSPAGLAGFSDTQYF. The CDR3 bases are TGTGCCAGCAGCCCAGCCGGGCTAGCGGGATTCTCAGATACGCAGTATTTT.

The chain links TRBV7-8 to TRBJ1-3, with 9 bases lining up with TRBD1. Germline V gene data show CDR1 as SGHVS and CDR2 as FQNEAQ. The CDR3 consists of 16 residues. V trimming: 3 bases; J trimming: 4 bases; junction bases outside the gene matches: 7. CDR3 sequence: CASSFPRTGAGNTIYF. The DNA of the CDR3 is TGTGCCAGCAGCTTCCCCCGGACAGGGGCGGGAAACACCATATATTTT.

CDR3 in amino acids: CASSEARASSEQYF. The CDR3 bases are TGTGCCAGCAGTGAAGCGAGGGCCTCCAGCGAGCAGTACTTC. The J gene is TRBJ2-7, the V gene TRBV6-1; D might be TRBD2 (5 bases). V was cut by 0 bases and J by 6 bases, with 12 bases left in between. Per the germline V gene, CDR1 is MNHNS and CDR2 is SASEGT. The CDR3 is 14 residues long.

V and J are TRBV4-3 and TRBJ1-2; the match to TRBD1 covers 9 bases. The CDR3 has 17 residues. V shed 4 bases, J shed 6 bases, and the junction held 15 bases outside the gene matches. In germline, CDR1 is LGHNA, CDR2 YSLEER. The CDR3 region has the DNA TGCGCCAGCAGCCCCTCGTACCGGGACAGGGAGGAAGATGGCTACACCTTC. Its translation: CASSPSYRDREEDGYTF.

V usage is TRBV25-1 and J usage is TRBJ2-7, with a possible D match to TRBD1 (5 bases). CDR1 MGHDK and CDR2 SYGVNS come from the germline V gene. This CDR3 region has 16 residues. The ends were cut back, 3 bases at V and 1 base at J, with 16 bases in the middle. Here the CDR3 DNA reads TGTGCCAGCAGTGAGGCGTCAAGGGGCTATTCCTACGAGCAGTACTTC. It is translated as CASSEASRGYSYEQYF.

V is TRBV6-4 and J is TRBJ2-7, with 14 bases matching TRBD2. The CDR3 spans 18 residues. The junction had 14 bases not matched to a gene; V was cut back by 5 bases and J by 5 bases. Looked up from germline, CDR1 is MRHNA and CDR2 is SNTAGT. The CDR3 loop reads CASSPGTSGSHTLHEQYF. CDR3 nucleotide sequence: TGTGCCAGCAGTCCGGGGACTAGCGGGAGCCACACACTCCACGAGCAGTACTTC.

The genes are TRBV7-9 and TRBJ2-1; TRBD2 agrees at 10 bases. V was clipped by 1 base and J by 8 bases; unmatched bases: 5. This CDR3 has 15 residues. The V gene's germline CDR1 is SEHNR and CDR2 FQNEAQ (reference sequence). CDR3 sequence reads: CASSLGASGSDEQFF. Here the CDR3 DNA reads TGTGCCAGCAGCTTAGGGGCTAGCGGGAGCGATGAGCAGTTCTTC. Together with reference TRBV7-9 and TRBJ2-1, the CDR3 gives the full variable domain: DTGVSQNPRHKITKRGQNVTFRCDPISEHNRLYWYRQTLGQGPEFLTYFQNEAQLEKSRLLSDRFSAERPKGSFSTLEIQRTEQGDSAMYLCASSLGASGSDEQFFGPGTRLTVL.

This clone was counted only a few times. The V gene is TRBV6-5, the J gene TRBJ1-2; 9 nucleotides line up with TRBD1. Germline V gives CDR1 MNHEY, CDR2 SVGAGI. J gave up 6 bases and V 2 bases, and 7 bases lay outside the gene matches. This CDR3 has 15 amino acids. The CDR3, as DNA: TGTGCCAGCAGTTACGTCCACAGGGGGCCGAATGGCTACACCTTC. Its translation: CASSYVHRGPNGYTF.

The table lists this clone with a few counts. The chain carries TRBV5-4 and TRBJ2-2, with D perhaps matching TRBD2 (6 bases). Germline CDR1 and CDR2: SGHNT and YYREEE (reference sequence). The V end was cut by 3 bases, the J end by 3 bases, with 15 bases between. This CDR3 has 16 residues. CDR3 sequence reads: CASSSEVGGDTGELFF. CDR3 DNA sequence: TGTGCCAGCAGCTCAGAGGTGGGGGGAGACACCGGGGAGCTGTTTTTT. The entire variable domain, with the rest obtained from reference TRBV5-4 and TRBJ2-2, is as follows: ETGVTQSPTHLIKTRGQQVTLRCSSQSGHNTVSWYQQALGQGPQFIFQYYREEENGRGNFPPRFSGLQFPNYSSELNVNALELDDSALYLCASSSEVGGDTGELFFGEGSRLTVL.